The source of this T cell receptor beta chain is a study of T cell repertoires in cytomegalovirus infection. Study in general: Shared public TCR beta signatures pointed to both CMV infection and a matching HLA type.

This clonotype was counted between two and nine times. Trimming removed 0 bases at V and 15 bases at J, with 18 bases between. In germline, CDR1 is DFQATT, CDR2 SNEGSKA (reference sequence). The CDR3 consists of 13 residues. MiXCR, applied by TCRdb to the reads, yields one record per CDR3 protein. Of 500,000 or so distinct CDR3 sequences listed, approximately 15% were seen once; the top ten hold roughly a quarter. This clonotype was obtained from a human donor in good health (CMV status not recorded). Some clones in this sample may be carry-over from other donors' samples. Sequencing input: CD8+ T cells from PBMCs. The V and J genes are TRBV20-1 and TRBJ2-1, with a possible D match to TRBD1 (5 bases). The CDR3 spells CSARDVREIRGFF. The CDR3 DNA reads as TGCAGTGCTAGAGATGTAAGGGAAATAAGGGGGTTCTTC.